This TCR beta chain was sequenced during a study of cytomegalovirus exposure and HLA in healthy donors. Broader study findings: According to the study, some 160 TCR beta chains were cytomegalovirus-associated.

TCRdb keeps only in-frame clones here, not all; method: immunoSEQ multiplex PCR. The data contain 150,000 to 200,000 clones, roughly 82% of them singletons. Separate from the 666-subject first cohort was the approximately 130-subject validation cohort, to which the donors belonged. V dropped 3 bases and J dropped 5; count of bases not matched to a gene: 0. CDR1 and CDR2 (germline): LNHDA, SQIVND (reference sequence). The CDR3 loop spans 12 amino acids. Comment on this clone: Its antigen remains unidentified.

The sequence came from a young woman in good health and CMV-seronegative. The chain couples TRBV19 to TRBJ2-7; 8 bases map to TRBD1. The sample comprised PBMCs. CDR3: CASSIRGHEQYF. The CDR3 region has the DNA TGTGCCAGTAGTATCAGGGGGCACGAGCAGTACTTC.